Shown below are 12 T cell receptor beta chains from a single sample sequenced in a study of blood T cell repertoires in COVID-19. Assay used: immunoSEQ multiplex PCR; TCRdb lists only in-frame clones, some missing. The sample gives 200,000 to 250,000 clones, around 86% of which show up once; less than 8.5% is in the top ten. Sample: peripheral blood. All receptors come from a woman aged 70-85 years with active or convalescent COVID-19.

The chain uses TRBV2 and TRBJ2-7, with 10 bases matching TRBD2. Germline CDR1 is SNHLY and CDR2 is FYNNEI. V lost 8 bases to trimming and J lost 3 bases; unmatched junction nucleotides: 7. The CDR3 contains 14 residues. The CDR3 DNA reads TGTGCCAGCGTAGCGGGGGGACTATACTACGAGCAGTACTTC. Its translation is CASVAGGLYYEQYF.

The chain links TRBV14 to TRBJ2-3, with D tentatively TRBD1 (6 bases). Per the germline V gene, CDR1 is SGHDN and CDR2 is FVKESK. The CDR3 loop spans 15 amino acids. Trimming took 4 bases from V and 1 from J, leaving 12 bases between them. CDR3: CASSPGQGGTDTQYF. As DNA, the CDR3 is TGTGCCAGCAGCCCGGGACAAGGGGGCACAGATACGCAGTATTTT. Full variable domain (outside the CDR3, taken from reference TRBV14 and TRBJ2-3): EAGVTQFPSHSVIEKGQTVTLRCDPISGHDNLYWYRRVMGKEIKFLLHFVKESKQDESGMPNNRFLAERTGGTYSTLKVQPAELEDSGVYFCASSPGQGGTDTQYFGPGTRLTVL.

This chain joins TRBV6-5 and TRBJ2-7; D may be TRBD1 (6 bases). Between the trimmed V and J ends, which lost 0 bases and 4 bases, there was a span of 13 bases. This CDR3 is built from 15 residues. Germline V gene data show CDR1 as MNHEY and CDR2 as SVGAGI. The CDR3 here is CASSYSRTASYEQYF. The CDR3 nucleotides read TGTGCCAGCAGTTACTCGAGGACAGCTTCTTACGAGCAGTACTTC.

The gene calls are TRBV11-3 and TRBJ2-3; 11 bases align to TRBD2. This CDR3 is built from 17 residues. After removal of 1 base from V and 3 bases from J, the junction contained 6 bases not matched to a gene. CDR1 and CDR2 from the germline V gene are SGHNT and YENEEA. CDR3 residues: CASSLGIAGGPTDTQYF. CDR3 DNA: TGTGCCAGCAGCTTAGGAATAGCGGGGGGGCCAACAGATACGCAGTATTTT.

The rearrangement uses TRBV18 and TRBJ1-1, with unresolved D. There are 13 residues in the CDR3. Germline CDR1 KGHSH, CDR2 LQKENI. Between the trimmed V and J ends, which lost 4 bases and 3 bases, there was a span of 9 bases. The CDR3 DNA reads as TGTGCCAGCTCACGAGACACCGACACTGAAGCTTTCTTT. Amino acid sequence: CASSRDTDTEAFF.

The chain's CDR3 is CASSESSLSTEAFF. CDR3 DNA: TGCGCCAGCAGTGAGTCCTCACTTTCCACTGAAGCTTTCTTT. J is TRBJ1-1 and V is TRBV10-2; the D is unclear. Germline V gives CDR1 WSHSY, CDR2 SAAADI. The V end lost 0 bases, the J end lost 4 bases, and 9 bases lay between the germline ends. The length of the CDR3 is 14 residues.

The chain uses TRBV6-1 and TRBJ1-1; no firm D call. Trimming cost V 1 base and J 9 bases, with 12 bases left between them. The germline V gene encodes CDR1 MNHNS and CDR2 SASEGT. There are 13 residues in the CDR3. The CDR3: CASSEVRGLQAFF. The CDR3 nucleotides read TGTGCCAGCAGTGAAGTTAGAGGCCTCCAAGCTTTCTTT.

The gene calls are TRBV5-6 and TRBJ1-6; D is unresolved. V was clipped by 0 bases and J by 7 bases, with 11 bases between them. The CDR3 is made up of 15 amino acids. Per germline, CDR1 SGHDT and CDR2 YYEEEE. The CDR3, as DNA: TGTGCCAGCAGCTTGGTCGGTACGGGAAATTCACCCCTCCACTTT. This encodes CASSLVGTGNSPLHF.

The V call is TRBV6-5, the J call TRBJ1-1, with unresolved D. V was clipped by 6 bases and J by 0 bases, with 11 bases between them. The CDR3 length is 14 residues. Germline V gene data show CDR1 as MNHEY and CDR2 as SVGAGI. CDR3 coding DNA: TGTGCCAGCAGGTGGCAACAGTTGAACACTGAAGCTTTCTTT. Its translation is CASRWQQLNTEAFF.

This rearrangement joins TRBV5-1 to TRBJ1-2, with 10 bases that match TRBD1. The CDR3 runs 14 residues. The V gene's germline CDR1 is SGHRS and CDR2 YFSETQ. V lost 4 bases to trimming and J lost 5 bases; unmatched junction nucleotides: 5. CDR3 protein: CASSETGGPYGYTF. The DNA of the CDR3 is TGCGCCAGCAGCGAGACAGGGGGCCCGTATGGCTACACCTTC.

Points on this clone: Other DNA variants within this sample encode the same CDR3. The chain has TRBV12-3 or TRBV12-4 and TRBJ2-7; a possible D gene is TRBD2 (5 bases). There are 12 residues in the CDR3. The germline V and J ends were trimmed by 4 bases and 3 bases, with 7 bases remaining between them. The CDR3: CASSSSLYEQYF. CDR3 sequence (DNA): TGTGCCAGCAGTTCTAGCCTCTACGAGCAGTACTTC.

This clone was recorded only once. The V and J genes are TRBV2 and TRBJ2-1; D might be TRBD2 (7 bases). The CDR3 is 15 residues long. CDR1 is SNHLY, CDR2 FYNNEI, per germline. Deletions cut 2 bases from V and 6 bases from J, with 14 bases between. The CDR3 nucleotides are TGTGCCAGCAGTGAAAGGGGGGGCACGCTCAATGAGCAGTTCTTC. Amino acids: CASSERGGTLNEQFF.